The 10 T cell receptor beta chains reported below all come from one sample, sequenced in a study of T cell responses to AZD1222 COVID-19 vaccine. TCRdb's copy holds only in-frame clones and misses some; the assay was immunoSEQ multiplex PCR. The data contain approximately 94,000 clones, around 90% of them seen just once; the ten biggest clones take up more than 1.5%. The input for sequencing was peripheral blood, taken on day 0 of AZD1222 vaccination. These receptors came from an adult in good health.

CDR3: CASSTRDLPDTQYF. The CDR3 DNA follows: TGTGCCAGTAGTACGCGGGACTTGCCAGATACGCAGTATTTT. J is TRBJ2-3 and V is TRBV19; tentative D call: TRBD2 (6 bases). Germline assignment: CDR1 LNHDA and CDR2 SQIVND (reference sequence). Trimming took 4 bases from V and 4 from J, leaving 12 bases between them. The CDR3 contains 14 residues.

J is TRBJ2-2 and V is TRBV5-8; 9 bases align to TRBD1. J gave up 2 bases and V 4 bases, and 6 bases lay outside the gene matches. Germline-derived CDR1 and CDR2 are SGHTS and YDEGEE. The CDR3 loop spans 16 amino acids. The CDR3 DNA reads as TGTGCCAGCAGCCCGGGACAGGGTCTAAACACCGGGGAGCTGTTTTTT. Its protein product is CASSPGQGLNTGELFF.

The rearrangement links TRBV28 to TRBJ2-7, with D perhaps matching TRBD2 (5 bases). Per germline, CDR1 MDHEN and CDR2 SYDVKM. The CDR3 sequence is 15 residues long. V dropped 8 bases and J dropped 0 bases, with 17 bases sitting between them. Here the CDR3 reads CASDSSQRTSYEQYF. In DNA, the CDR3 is TGTGCCAGCGATTCCTCCCAGCGGACCTCCTACGAGCAGTACTTC. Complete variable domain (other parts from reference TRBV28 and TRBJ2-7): DVKVTQSSRYLVKRTGEKVFLECVQDMDHENMFWYRQDPGLGLRLIYFSYDVKMKEKGDIPEGYSVSREKKERFSLILESASTNQTSMYLCASDSSQRTSYEQYFGPGTRLTVT.

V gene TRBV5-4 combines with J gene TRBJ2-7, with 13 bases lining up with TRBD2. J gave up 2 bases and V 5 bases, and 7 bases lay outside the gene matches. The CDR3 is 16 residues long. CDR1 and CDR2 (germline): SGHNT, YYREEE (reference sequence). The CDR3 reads CASSLTGTSGTYEQYF. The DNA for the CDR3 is TGTGCCAGCAGTTTAACCGGGACTAGCGGGACCTACGAGCAGTACTTC.

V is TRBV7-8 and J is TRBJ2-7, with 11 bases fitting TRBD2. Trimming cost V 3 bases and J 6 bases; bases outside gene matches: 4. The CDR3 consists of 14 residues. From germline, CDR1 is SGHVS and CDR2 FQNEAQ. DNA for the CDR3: TGTGCCAGCAGCTTGGGACTAGCGGAGCTCGAGCAGTACTTC. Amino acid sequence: CASSLGLAELEQYF. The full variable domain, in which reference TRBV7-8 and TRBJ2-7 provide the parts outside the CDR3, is GAGVSQSPRYKVAKRGQDVALRCDPISGHVSLFWYQQALGQGPEFLTYFQNEAQLDKSGLPSDRFFAERPEGSVSTLKIQRTQQEDSAVYLCASSLGLAELEQYFGPGTRLTVT.

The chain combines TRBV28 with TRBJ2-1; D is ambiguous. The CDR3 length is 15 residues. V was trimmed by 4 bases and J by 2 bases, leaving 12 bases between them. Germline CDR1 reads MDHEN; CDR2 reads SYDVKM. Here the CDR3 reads CASSSTRRAYNEQFF. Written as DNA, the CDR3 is TGTGCCAGCAGTTCCACGAGAAGGGCCTACAATGAGCAGTTCTTC.

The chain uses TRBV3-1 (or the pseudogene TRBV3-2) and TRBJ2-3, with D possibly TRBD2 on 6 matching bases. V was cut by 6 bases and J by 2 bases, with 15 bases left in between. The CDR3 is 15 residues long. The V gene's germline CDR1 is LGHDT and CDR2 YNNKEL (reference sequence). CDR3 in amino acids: CASSRSGDFTDTQYF. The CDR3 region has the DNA TGTGCCAGCAGTCGTAGCGGAGACTTCACAGATACGCAGTATTTT.

The CDR3 reads CASSHLTGGEGDGYTF. The CDR3 DNA reads as TGTGCCAGCAGCCACCTAACAGGGGGCGAGGGGGATGGCTACACCTTC. The chain carries TRBV3-1 (or the pseudogene TRBV3-2) and TRBJ1-2, with 9 positions matching TRBD1. The CDR3 is 16 amino acids. CDR1 and CDR2 from the germline V gene are LGHDT and YNNKEL (reference sequence). With 3 bases clipped from V and 6 bases from J, the junction kept 11 bases outside the gene matches.

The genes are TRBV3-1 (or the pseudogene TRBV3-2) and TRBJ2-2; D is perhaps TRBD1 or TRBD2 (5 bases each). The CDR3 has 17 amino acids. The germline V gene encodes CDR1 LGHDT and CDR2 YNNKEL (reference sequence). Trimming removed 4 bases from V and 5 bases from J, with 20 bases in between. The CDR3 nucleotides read TGTGCCAGCAGCCGAAAGGCCGGGACCGCGAGGACCGGGGAGCTGTTTTTT. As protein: CASSRKAGTARTGELFF.

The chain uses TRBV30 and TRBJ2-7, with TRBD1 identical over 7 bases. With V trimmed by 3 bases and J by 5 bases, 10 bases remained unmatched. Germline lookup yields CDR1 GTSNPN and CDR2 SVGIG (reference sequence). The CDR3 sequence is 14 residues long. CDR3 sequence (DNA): TGTGCCTGGAGGAGGGGCAGGGGGTTGGACGAGCAGTACTTC. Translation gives CAWRRGRGLDEQYF.